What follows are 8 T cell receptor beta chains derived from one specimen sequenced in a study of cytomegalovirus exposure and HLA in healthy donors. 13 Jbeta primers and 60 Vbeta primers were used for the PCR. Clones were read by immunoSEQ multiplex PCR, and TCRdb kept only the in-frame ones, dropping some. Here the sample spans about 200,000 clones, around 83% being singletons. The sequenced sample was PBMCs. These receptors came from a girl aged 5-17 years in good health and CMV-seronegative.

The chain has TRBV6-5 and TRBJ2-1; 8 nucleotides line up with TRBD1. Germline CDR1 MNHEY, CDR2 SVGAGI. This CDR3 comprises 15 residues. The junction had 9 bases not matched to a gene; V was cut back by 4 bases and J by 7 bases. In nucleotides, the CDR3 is TGTGCCAGCAGTTTGGGACAGGTGACGTTGAATGAGCAGTTCTTC. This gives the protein CASSLGQVTLNEQFF.

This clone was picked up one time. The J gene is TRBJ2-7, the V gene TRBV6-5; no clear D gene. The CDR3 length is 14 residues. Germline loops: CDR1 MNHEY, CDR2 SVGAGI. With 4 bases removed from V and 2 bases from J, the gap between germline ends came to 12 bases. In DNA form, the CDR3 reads TGTGCCAGCAGTTTATACTCTTCCGCCTACGAGCAGTACTTC. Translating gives CASSLYSSAYEQYF.

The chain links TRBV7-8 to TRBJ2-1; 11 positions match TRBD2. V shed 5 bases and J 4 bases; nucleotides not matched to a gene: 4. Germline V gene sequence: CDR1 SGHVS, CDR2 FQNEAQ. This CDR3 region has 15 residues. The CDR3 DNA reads TGTGCCAGCAGCCCCAGGACTAGCGGGTACAATGAGCAGTTCTTC. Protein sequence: CASSPRTSGYNEQFF.

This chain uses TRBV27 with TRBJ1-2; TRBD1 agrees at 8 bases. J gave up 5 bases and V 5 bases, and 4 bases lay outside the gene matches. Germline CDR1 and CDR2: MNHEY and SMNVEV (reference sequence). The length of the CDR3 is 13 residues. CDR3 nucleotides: TGTGCCAGCAGTCCGTGGACAGGGTATGGCTACACCTTC. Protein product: CASSPWTGYGYTF.

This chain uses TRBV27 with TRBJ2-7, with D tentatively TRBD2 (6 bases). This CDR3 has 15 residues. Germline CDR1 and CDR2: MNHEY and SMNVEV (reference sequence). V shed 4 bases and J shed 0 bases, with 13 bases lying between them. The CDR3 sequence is CASSSGRGSSYEQYF. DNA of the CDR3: TGTGCCAGCAGTTCGGGGCGGGGAAGCTCCTACGAGCAGTACTTC.

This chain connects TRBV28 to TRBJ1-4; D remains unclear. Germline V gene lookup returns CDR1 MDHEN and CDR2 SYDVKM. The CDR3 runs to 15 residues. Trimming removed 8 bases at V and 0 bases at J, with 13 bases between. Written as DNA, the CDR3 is TGTGCCAGCTTAGCGCGAACAGCAACTAATGAAAAACTGTTTTTT. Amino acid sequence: CASLARTATNEKLFF.

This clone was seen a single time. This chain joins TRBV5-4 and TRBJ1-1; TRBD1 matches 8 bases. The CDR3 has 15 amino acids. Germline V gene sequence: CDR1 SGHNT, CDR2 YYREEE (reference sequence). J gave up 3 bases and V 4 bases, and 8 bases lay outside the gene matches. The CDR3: CASSGNRGRHTEAFF. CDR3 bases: TGTGCCAGCAGCGGAAACAGGGGGAGGCACACTGAAGCTTTCTTT.

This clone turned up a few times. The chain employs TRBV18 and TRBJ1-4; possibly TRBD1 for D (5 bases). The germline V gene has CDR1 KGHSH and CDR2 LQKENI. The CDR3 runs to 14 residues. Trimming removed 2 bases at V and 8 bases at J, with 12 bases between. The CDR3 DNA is TGTGCCAGCTCACCAGGTGGGGGGAACGAAAAACTGTTTTTT. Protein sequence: CASSPGGGNEKLFF. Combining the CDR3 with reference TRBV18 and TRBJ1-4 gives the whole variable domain NAGVMQNPRHLVRRRGQEARLRCSPMKGHSHVYWYRQLPEEGLKFMVYLQKENIIDESGMPKERFSAEFPKEGPSILRIQQVVRGDSAAYFCASSPGGGNEKLFFGSGTQLSVL.